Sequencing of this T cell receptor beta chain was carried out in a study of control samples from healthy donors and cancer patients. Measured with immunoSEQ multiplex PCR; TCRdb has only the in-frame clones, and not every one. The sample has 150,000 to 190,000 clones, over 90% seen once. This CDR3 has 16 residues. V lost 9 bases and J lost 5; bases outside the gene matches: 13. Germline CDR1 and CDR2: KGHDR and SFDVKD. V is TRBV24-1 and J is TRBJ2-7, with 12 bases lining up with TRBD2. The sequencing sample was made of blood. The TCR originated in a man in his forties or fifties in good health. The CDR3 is CATQAPLAGGPHEQYF. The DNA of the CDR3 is TGTGCCACCCAAGCCCCCCTAGCGGGAGGGCCGCACGAGCAGTACTTC.